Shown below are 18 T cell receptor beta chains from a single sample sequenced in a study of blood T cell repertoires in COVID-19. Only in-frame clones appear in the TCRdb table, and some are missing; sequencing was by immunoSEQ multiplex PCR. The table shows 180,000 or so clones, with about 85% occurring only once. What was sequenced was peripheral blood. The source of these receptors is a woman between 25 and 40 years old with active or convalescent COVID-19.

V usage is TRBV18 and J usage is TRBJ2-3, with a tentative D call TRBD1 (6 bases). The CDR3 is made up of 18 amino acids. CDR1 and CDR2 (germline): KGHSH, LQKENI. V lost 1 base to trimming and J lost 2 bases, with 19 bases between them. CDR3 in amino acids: CASSPQKGTQSNTDTQYF. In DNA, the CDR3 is TGTGCCAGCTCACCACAGAAGGGGACACAGTCGAACACAGATACGCAGTATTTT.

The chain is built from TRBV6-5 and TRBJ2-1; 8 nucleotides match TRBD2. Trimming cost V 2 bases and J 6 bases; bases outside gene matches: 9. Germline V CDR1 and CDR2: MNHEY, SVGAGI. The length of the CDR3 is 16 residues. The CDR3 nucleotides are TGTGCCAGCAGTTACAGTAAGCGAAGCGGGAGCAATGAGCAGTTCTTC. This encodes CASSYSKRSGSNEQFF.

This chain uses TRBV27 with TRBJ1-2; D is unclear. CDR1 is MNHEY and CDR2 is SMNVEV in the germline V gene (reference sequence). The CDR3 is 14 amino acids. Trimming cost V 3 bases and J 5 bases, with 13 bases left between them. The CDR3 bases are TGTGCCAGCAGTTTCGGCGGGTTGGGATATGGCTACACCTTC. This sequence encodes CASSFGGLGYGYTF.

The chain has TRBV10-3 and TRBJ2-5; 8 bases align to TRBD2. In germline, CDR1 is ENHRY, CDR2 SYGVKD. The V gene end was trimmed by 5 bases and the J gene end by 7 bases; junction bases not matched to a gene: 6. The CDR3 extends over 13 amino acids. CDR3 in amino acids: CAISQAGEGTQYF. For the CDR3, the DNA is TGTGCCATCAGTCAAGCGGGAGAGGGGACCCAGTACTTC.

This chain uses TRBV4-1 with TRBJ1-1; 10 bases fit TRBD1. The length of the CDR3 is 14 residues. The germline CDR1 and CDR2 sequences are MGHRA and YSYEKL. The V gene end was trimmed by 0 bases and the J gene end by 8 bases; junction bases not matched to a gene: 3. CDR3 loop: CASSQDQGQGEAFF. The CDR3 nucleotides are TGCGCCAGCAGCCAAGATCAGGGACAGGGGGAAGCTTTCTTT.

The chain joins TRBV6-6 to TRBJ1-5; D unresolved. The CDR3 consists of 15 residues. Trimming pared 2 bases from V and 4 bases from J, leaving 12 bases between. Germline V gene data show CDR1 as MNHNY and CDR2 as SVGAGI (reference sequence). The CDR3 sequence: CASSYEGRGNQPQHF. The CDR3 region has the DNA TGTGCCAGCAGTTACGAGGGCCGTGGGAATCAGCCCCAGCATTTT.

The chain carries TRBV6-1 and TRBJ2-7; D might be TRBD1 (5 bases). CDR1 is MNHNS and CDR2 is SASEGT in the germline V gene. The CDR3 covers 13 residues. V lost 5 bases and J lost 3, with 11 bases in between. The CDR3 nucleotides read TGTGCCAGCAGTTATACGACAGTCTACGAGCAGTACTTC. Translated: CASSYTTVYEQYF.

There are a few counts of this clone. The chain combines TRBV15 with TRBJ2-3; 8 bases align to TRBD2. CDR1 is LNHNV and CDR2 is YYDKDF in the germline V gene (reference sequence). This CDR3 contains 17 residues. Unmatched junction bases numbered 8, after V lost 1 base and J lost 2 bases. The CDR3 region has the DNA TGTGCCACCAGCAGAGTGGGTAGCGGGAAATTCACAGATACGCAGTATTTT. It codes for CATSRVGSGKFTDTQYF.

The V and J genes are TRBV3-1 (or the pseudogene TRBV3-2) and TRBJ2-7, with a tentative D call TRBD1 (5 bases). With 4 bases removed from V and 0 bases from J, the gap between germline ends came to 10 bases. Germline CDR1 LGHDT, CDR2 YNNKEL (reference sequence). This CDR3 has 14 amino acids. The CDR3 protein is CASSPQDRSYEQYF. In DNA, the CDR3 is TGTGCCAGCAGCCCACAGGACCGCTCCTACGAGCAGTACTTC.

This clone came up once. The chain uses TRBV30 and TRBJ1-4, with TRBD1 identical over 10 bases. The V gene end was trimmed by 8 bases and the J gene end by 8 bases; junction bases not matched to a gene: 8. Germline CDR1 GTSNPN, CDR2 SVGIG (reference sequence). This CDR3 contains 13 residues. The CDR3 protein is CARGQGKGEKLFF. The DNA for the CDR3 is TGTGCCCGGGGACAGGGGAAAGGCGAAAAACTGTTTTTT.

The CDR3 sequence: CASIQYRGAKQPQHF. The CDR3 DNA follows: TGTGCCAGTATCCAGTATCGGGGGGCTAAACAGCCCCAGCATTTT. The chain couples TRBV19 to TRBJ1-5; D is possibly TRBD1 (6 bases). The CDR3 runs 15 residues. Germline values: CDR1 LNHDA, CDR2 SQIVND (reference sequence). The germline V and J ends were trimmed by 7 bases and 7 bases, with 20 bases remaining between them.

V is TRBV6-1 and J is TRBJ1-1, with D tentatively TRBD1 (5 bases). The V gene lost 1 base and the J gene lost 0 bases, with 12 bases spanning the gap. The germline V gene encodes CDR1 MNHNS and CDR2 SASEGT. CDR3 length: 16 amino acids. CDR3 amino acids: CASSEGGGVLNTEAFF. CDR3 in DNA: TGTGCCAGCAGTGAAGGGGGAGGGGTCTTGAACACTGAAGCTTTCTTT.

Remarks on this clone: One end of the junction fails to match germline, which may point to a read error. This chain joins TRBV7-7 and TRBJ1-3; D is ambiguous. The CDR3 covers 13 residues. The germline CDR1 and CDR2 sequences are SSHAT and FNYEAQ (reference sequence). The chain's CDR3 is CASSLEVRNTIYF. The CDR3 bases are TGTGCTAGCAGCTTGGAGGTGAGAAACACCATATATTTT.

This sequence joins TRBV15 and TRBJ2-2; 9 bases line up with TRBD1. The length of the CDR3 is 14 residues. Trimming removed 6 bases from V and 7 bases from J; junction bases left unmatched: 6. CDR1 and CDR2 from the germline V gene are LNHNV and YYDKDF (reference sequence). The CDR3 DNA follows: TGTGCCACCAGTCAAACAGGGGGCAGCGGGGAGCTGTTTTTT. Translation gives CATSQTGGSGELFF.

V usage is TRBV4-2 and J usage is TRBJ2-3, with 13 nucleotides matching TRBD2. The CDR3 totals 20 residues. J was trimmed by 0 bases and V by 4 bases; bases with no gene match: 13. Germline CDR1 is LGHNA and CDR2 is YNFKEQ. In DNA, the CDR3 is TGTGCCAGCAGCCTAAAATACGGACTAGCGGGGGAAACTAGCACAGATACGCAGTATTTT. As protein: CASSLKYGLAGETSTDTQYF.

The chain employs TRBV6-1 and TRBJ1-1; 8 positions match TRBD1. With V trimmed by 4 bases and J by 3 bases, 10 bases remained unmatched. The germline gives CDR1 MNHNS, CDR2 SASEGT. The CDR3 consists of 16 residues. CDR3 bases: TGTGCCAGCAGTGTCAGGCAGGGGGCGCGGGACACTGAAGCTTTCTTT. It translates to CASSVRQGARDTEAFF.

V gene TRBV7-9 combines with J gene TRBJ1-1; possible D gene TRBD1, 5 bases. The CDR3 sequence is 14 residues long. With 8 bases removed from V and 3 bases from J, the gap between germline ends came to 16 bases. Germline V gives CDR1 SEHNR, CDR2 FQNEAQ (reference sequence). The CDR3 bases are TGTGCCAGCGAAAAGAGCGGGGGGGACACTGAAGCTTTCTTT. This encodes CASEKSGGDTEAFF.

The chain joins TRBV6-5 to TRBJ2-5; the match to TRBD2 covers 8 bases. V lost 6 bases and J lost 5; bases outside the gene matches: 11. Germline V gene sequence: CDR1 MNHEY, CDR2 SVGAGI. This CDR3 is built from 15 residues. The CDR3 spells CASSATGGPRETQYF. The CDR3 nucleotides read TGTGCCAGCAGCGCGACGGGAGGGCCTAGGGAGACCCAGTACTTC.